Detailed here is one T cell receptor (beta chain). From germline, CDR1 is SGHKS and CDR2 YYEKEE (reference sequence). The CDR3 covers 18 residues. Trimming removed 0 bases from V and 0 bases from J; junction bases left unmatched: 7. The data are from a study of OX40 agonist ivuxolimab in advanced cancers. Sequencing used immunoSEQ multiplex PCR; TCRdb keeps in-frame clones, though not all of them. The data hold more than 70,000 clones, with 80% to 90% observed a single time. The chain uses TRBV5-5 and TRBJ2-3; 10 bases are a match to TRBD2. The source was CD4+ or CD8+ T cells sorted from blood, collected in a trial of the OX40 agonist ivuxolimab. The origin of this receptor is an adult with an advanced solid tumor such as melanoma, head and neck, liver or kidney cancer. CDR3 in amino acids: CASSLVVAGGPSTDTQYF. CDR3 coding DNA: TGTGCCAGCAGCTTGGTGGTAGCGGGGGGTCCAAGCACAGATACGCAGTATTTT.